The T cell receptor (beta chain) under discussion was sequenced for a study of vaccination and CD4 T cells after COVID-19. Overall study context: Sampling post-COVID took place a median approximately 100 days after diagnosis (range 35 to 161).

This clonotype has a handful of counts. What it binds is not known. The CDR3 extends over 16 amino acids. The germline V gene has CDR1 DFQATT and CDR2 SNEGSKA (reference sequence). V was cut by 3 bases and J by 3 bases, with 21 bases left in between. Treatment of the sample: roughly 10-day PBMC culture with coronavirus spike peptide pools or control peptides (ViraFEST assay). With 8.5 to 10 ug/ml peptide pools and approximately 10 IU/ml IL-2, PBMCs were cultured at approximately 2 million per well. Sequencing of the DNA from cultured CD4+ T cells was carried out with the Oncomine TCR Beta short-read assay. TCRdb independently ran MiXCR on the PCR reads; one entry per CDR3 protein. The table has 15,000 or so distinct CDR3 sequences, roughly 34% seen once.

The chain couples TRBV20-1 to TRBJ2-7, with D hard to call. Sequencing used CD4+ T cells from blood, cultured in vitro. This sequence was found in a human donor who had recovered from COVID-19. CDR3 sequence reads: CSASPLPLGGLYEQYF. The CDR3 DNA reads TGCAGTGCTAGCCCCCTCCCGCTAGGCGGCCTCTACGAGCAGTACTTC.